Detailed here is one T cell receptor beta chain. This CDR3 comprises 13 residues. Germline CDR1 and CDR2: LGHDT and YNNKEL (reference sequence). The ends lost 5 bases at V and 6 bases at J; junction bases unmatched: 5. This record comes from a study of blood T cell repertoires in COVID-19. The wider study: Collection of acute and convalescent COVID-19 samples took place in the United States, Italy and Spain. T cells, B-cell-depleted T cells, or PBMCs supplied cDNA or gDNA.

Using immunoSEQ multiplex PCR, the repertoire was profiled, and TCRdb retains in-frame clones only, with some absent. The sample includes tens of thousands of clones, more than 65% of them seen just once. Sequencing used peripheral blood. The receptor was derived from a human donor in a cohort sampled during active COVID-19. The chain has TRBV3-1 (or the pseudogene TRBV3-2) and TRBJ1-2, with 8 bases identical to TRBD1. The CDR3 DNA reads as TGTGCCAGCAGCTCAACAGGGGGACATGGCTACACCTTC. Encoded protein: CASSSTGGHGYTF.